This T cell receptor (beta chain) came from a study of blood T cell repertoires in COVID-19. Study in general: Samples representing acute and convalescent COVID-19 were sourced from the United States, Italy and Spain. T cells, B-cell-depleted T cells, or PBMCs provided the cDNA or gDNA that served as material.

How the authors handled the data: Amplification of reference gene primers was used by the study to estimate nucleated cell counts. Using immunoSEQ multiplex PCR, the repertoire was profiled, and TCRdb retains in-frame clones only, with some absent. That table is the source of V, J and clone size, and D and trimming were worked out from the DNA. The sample records 250,000 to 300,000 clones, 88% being singletons. The CDR3 spans 14 residues. V lost 7 bases, J lost 1 base, and 2 bases stayed unmatched. Germline CDR1 SGHRS, CDR2 YFSETQ. The V and J genes are TRBV5-1 and TRBJ2-5; 12 bases align to TRBD2. The sample consisted of peripheral blood. The receptor comes from a woman aged 30 to 39 with acute or convalescent COVID-19. CDR3 DNA: TGCGCCAGCGGACTAGCGGGATCCCAAGAGACCCAGTACTTC. Encoded protein: CASGLAGSQETQYF.